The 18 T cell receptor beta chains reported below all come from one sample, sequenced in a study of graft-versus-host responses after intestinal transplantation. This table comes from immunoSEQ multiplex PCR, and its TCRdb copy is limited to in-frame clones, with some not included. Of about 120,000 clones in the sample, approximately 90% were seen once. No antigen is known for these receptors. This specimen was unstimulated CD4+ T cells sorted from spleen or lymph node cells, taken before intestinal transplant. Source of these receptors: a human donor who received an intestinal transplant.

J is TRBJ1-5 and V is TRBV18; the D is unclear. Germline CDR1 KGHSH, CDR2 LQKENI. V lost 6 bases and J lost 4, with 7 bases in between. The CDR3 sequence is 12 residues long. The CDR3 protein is CASSRGNQPQHF. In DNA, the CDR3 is TGTGCCAGCTCTAGAGGGAATCAGCCCCAGCATTTT.

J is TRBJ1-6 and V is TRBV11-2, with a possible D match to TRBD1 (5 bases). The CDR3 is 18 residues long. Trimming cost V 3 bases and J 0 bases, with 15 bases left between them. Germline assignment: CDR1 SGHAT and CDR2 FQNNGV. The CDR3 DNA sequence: TGTGCCAGCAGCTTGGGGGGTTGGGGGAGCTCCTATAATTCACCCCTCCACTTT. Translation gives CASSLGGWGSSYNSPLHF.

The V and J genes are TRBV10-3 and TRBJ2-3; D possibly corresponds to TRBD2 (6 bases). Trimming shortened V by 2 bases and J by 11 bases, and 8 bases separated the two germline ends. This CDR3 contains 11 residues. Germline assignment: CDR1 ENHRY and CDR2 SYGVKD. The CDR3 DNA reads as TGTGCCATCAGTGAGGGAGGGTGGCAGTATTTT. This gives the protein CAISEGGWQYF.

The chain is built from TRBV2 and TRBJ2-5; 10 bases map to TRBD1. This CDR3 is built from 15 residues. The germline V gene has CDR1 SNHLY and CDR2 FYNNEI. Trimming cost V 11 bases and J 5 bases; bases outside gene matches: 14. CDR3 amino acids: CACRGQGSGRETQYF. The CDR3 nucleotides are TGTGCCTGCCGGGGACAGGGGTCGGGCAGGGAGACCCAGTACTTC.

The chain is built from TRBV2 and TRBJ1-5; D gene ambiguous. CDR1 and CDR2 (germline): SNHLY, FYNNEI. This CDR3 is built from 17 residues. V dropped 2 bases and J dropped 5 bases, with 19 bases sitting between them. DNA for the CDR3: TGTGCCAGCAGTGAACAGAGGCCACGAAAGTCCCATCAGCCCCAGCATTTT. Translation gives CASSEQRPRKSHQPQHF.

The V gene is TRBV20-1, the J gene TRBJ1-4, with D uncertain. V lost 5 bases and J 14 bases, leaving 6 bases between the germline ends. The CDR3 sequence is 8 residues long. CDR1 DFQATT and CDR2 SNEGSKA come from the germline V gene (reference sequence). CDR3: CSADGLFF. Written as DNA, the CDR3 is TGCAGTGCTGACGGGCTGTTTTTT.

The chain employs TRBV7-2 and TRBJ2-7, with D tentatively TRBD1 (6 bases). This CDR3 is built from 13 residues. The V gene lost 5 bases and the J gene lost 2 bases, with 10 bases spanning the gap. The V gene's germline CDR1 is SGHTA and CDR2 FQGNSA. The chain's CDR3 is CASSVRDTYEQYF. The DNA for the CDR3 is TGTGCCAGCAGCGTCCGGGACACCTACGAGCAGTACTTC.

The CDR3: CASSNGLAGGWFF. CDR3 nucleotides: TGTGCCAGCAGCAACGGACTAGCGGGAGGTTGGTTCTTC. The rearrangement joins TRBV6-5 to TRBJ2-1, with 14 bases lining up with TRBD2. Germline-derived CDR1 and CDR2 are MNHEY and SVGAGI. CDR3 length: 13 amino acids. V trimming: 6 bases; J trimming: 15 bases; junction bases outside the gene matches: 7.

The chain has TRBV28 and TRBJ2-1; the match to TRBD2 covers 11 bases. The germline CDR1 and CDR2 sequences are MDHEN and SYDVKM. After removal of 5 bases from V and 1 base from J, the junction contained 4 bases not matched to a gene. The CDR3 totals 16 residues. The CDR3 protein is CASSPLAGGSYNEQFF. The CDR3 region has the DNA TGTGCCAGCAGTCCTTTAGCGGGAGGGTCCTACAATGAGCAGTTCTTC.

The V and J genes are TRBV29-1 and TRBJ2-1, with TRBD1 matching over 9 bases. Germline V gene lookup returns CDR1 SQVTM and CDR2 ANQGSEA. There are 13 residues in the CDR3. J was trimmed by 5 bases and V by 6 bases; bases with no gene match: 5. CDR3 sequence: CSVGGTGNNEQFF. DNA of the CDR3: TGCAGCGTGGGTGGGACAGGGAACAATGAGCAGTTCTTC.

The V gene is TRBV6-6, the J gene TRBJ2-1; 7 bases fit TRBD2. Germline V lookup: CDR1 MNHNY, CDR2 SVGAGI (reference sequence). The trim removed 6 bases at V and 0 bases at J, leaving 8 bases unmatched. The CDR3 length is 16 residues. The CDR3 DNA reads TGTGCCAGCAGGGGGGGGGTGGGTGGCTCCTACAATGAGCAGTTCTTC. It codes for CASRGGVGGSYNEQFF.

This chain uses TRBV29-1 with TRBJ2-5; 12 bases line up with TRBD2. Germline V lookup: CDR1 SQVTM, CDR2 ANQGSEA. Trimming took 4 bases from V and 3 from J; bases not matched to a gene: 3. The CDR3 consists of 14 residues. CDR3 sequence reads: CSVGASGREETQYF. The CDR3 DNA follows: TGCAGCGTTGGCGCTAGCGGGAGGGAAGAGACCCAGTACTTC.

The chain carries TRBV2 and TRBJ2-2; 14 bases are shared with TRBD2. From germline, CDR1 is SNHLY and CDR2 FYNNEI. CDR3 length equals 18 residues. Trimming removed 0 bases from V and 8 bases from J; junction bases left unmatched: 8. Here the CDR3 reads CASSEAGGLAGGTGELFF. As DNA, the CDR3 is TGTGCCAGCAGTGAAGCAGGAGGACTAGCGGGGGGTACTGGGGAGCTGTTTTTT.

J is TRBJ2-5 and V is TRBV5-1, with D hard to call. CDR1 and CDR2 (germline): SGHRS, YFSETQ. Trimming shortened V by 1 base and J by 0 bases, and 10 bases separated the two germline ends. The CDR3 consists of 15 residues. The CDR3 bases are TGCGCCAGCAGCTTGTACAGCCTGTACCAAGAGACCCAGTACTTC. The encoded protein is CASSLYSLYQETQYF.

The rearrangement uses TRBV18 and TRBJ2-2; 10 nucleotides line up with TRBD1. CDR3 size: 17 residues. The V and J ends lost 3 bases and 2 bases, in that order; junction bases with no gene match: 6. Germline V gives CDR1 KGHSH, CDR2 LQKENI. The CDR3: CASSPRRDRGNTGELFF. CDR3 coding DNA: TGTGCCAGCTCACCTCGCCGGGACAGGGGTAACACCGGGGAGCTGTTTTTT.

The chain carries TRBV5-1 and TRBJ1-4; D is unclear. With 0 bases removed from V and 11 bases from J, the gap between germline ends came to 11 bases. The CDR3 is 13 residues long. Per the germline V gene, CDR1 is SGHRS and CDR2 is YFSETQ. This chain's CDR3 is CASSLGLTGKLFF. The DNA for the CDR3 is TGCGCCAGCAGCTTGGGACTTACGGGGAAACTGTTTTTT.

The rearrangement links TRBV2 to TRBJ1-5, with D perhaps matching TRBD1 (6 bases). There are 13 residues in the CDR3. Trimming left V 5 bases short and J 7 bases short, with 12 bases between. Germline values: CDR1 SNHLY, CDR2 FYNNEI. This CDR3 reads CASSPGESQPQHF. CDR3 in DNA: TGTGCCAGCAGTCCAGGGGAATCGCAGCCCCAGCATTTT.

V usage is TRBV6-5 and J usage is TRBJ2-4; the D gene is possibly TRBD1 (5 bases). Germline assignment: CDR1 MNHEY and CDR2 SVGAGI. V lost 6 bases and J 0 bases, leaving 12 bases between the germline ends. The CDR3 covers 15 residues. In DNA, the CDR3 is TGTGCCAGCAGCCGGCGTGGACAAGCCAAAAACATTCAGTACTTC. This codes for CASSRRGQAKNIQYF.